Listed below are T cell receptor beta chains from one sample, sequenced in a study of T cells in Graves' hyperthyroidism and ophthalmopathy. TCRdb reprocessed the multiplex PCR reads with MiXCR, giving one entry per CDR3 protein. In the table there are roughly 800,000 distinct CDR3 sequences, 35% to 45% of which are singletons. Material for sequencing was blood. The source is a man younger than 35 with Graves' hyperthyroidism. Each CDR3 is given with its conserved first and last residue. D genes are given only for firm matches. Some rows have no size entry. The others give once, few or many, or a class for an expanded clone.

j_call d_call clone_size v_call cdr3_aa cdr3_nt
TRBJ1-2 TRBD1 - TRBV20-1 CSARPGQQYGYTF TGCAGTGCTCGCCCGGGACAGCAATATGGCTACACCTTC
TRBJ1-6 - few TRBV3-1 CASSRDGYSPLHF TGTGCCAGCAGCCGGGACGGCTATTCACCCCTCCACTTT
TRBJ1-3 - - TRBV10-3 CASSYGGRGNTIYF TGTGCCAGCAGTTACGGGGGGCGAGGAAACACCATATATTTT
TRBJ2-7 - - TRBV2 CASEPTGAVYEQYF TGTGCCAGCGAACCTACCGGGGCCGTGTACGAGCAGTACTTC
TRBJ2-3 - few TRBV29-1 CSVDVGPTDTQYF TGCAGCGTTGATGTAGGGCCCACAGATACGCAGTATTTT
TRBJ1-1 - - TRBV12-3/TRBV12-4 CASSFPGVGTEAFF TGTGCCAGCAGTTTCCCAGGGGTTGGCACTGAAGCTTTCTTT
TRBJ1-3 TRBD1 - TRBV20-1 CSAPNRGGNTIYF TGCAGTGCACCCAACAGGGGAGGGAACACCATATATTTT
TRBJ2-7 - few TRBV7-8 CASSLWDTTYEQYF TGTGCCAGCAGCTTATGGGACACCACCTACGAGCAGTACTTC
TRBJ2-1 TRBD2 - TRBV2 CASSELAVNEQFF TGTGCCAGCAGTGAGCTAGCGGTGAATGAGCAGTTCTTC
TRBJ2-5 TRBD1 many TRBV24-1 CATSDPTGDRLETQYF TGTGCCACCAGTGATCCGACAGGGGATCGGTTAGAGACCCAGTACTTC
TRBJ1-1 - few TRBV5-1 CASSLERAGGTEAFF TGCGCCAGCAGCTTGGAAAGGGCCGGCGGCACTGAAGCTTTCTTT
TRBJ2-3 - - TRBV5-5 CASRLDGDTQYF TGTGCCAGCAGACTGGACGGAGATACGCAGTATTTT
TRBJ1-4 - - TRBV11-1 CASSLADRREDLNKVFF TGTGCCAGCAGCTTAGCAGACAGGAGAGAGGACCTGAACAAGGTGTTTTTT
TRBJ2-7 - - TRBV2 CASSYQTDRRSPYEQYF TGTGCCAGCAGTTACCAGACGGACCGACGTAGCCCCTACGAGCAGTACTTC
TRBJ1-1 - - TRBV14 CASSQDVGRGFATEAFF TGTGCCAGCAGCCAAGATGTGGGGAGAGGGTTTGCCACTGAAGCTTTCTTT
TRBJ1-3 TRBD1 many TRBV7-9 CASSLGDSSGNTIYF TGTGCCAGCAGCTTAGGGGACAGCTCTGGAAACACCATATATTTT
TRBJ1-3 - - TRBV7-9 CASSQGFSGNTIYF TGTGCCAGCAGTCAGGGCTTCTCTGGAAACACCATATATTTT
TRBJ1-2 TRBD1 many TRBV7-9 CASSLGTGANYGYTF TGTGCCAGCAGTTTAGGGACAGGAGCTAACTATGGCTACACCTTC
TRBJ1-2 TRBD1 - TRBV7-9 CASSSTDRRINYGYTF TGTGCCAGCAGTTCAACGGACAGGAGGATTAACTATGGCTACACCTTC
TRBJ2-2 - - TRBV5-6 CASSLLPRSNTGELFF TGTGCCAGCAGCTTGTTACCGCGATCCAACACCGGGGAGCTGTTTTTT
TRBJ1-5 - - TRBV2 CASKGEQGSTDTHF TGTGCCAGCAAAGGGGAACAGGGCAGCACAGATACGCATTTT
TRBJ1-1 TRBD1 - TRBV19 CASRVGDSQNTEAFF TGTGCCAGCAGGGTTGGGGACAGTCAGAACACTGAAGCTTTCTTT
TRBJ2-2 TRBD1 many TRBV7-6 CASSRGQGKTGELFF TGTGCCAGCAGCAGAGGACAGGGTAAAACCGGGGAGCTGTTTTTT
TRBJ1-1 - - TRBV7-6 CASSQGITGRTANTEAFF TGTGCCAGCAGCCAAGGGATCACCGGGAGGACGGCGAACACTGAAGCTTTCTTT
TRBJ1-6 - many TRBV12-5 CASATTGTMAPLHF TGTGCTAGTGCAACGACAGGTACAATGGCACCCCTCCACTTT
TRBJ1-1 TRBD1 many TRBV7-6 CASSQQGRNTEAFF TGTGCCAGCAGCCAACAGGGGCGGAACACTGAAGCTTTCTTT
TRBJ1-5 - - TRBV6-5 CASSERRNQPQHF TGTGCCAGCAGTGAAAGGCGAAATCAGCCCCAGCATTTT